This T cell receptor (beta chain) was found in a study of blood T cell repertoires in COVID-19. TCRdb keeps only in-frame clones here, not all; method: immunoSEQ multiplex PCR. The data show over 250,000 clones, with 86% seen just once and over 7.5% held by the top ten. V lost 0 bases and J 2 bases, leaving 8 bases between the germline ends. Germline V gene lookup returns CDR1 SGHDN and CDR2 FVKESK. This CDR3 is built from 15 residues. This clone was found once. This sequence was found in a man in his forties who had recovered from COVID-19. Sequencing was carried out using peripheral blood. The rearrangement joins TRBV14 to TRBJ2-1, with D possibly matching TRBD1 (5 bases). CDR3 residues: CASSQDRGAYNEQFF. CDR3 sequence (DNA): TGTGCCAGCAGCCAAGATAGGGGTGCCTACAATGAGCAGTTCTTC.